This TCR beta chain comes out of a study of CD8+CD57+ T cells in acquired aplastic anemia. Study in general: Recorded DNA amounts for sorted CD4+ and CD8+ cells had an average of approximately 2.9 ug. Study outcomes and limitations: Patients shared 25 to 30 CD8+ CDR3 sequences with controls. A significant difference in CD8+ Simpson's diversity between patients and controls was not found.

The use of genomic DNA as template underpinned the TCR beta VDJ and CDR3 profiling. One entry per CDR3 protein, called by TCRdb with MiXCR from the reads. The sample shows nearly 60,000 distinct CDR3 sequences, roughly three fifths of them seen only once. Worth noting for this clonotype: Its antigen is not known.

The germline CDR1 and CDR2 sequences are MNHNS and SASEGT. V trimming: 5 bases; J trimming: 6 bases; junction bases outside the gene matches: 3. The CDR3 sequence is 14 residues long. Individuals selected for sequencing had exhibited CD8+CD57+ cell expansion on flow cytometry. The receptor was derived from a human donor with aplastic anemia. The V call is TRBV6-1, the J call TRBJ2-3; 12 bases agree with TRBD1. Sequencing input: sorted CD4+, CD8+, or CD8+CD57+ T cells (not recorded which) from PBMCs. In DNA form, the CDR3 reads TGTGCCAGCAGTCTAGGGACAGGGGGCGATACGCAGTATTTT. Its translation is CASSLGTGGDTQYF.